This T cell receptor beta chain is drawn from a study of glioma-infiltrating T cells listed by TCRdb under 2016. In the study overall: Sequencing of TCR alpha- and beta-chain repertoires was performed on glioma tissue, on non-neoplastic brain tissue, and on matched peripheral blood mononuclear cells. Each tissue-infiltrating repertoire was compared with the same patient's peripheral blood repertoire to measure divergence between tissue and blood T-cell populations. Three low-grade glioma patients, roughly 8 primary glioblastoma patients and three non-glioma patients contributing non-neoplastic brain tissue were included in the paired cohort. Results and caveats for the whole study, not just this receptor: VJ-independent divergence between tissue and blood was lower than expected in non-neoplastic patients but higher than expected in all gliomas, particularly low-grade gliomas. Very few CDR3 sequences were shared between tissue and blood, attributed to high CDR3 diversity and limited sampling. Group comparisons rested on small numbers: three non-neoplastic, three low-grade glioma and fewer than 10 glioblastoma patients.

The V and J ends are trimmed by 2 bases and 4 bases, leaving 14 bases between them. CDR1 is given as SGHDT and CDR2 as YYEEEE, both from the germline V gene. Its CDR3 holds 15 amino acids, cysteine through phenylalanine. Just CDR3 DNA is preserved here, 45 bases in frame from base 1. The iRepertoire nested amplicon-rescue multiplex PCR (arm-PCR) platform was used to amplify TCR alpha and beta CDR3 regions from RNA. The input for one-step reverse transcription and amplification was about 85-400 ng of tissue mRNA or PBMC total RNA. Following bead purification, Illumina adapters were added by a secondary multiplex PCR, and the libraries were gel-purified between 200 and 400 bp. The libraries contained internal 6-nucleotide barcodes that were used for demultiplexing. Sequencing of the libraries was done on an Illumina MiSeq using 2x220 or 2x250 nucleotide paired-end reads. The authors' analysis ran thus. Paired reads were merged using FLASH 1.2.11 and were aligned to the GRCh37 human genome using BWA-MEM, after which TRA and TRB reads were extracted. An IMGT-derived reference of cassette sequences and CDR3 motifs, with pseudogenes included, was used for V and J assignment. Reads were translated in three frames, and productive CDR3s were defined by a C…FGXG motif without stop codons. Unique combinations of V-J cassette pair and CDR3 amino acid sequence were defined as clonotypes. Reads were filtered by Hamming distance, with the threshold set by the sequence error rate of each sample in mapped regions. In TCRdb, the public reads were trimmed at Q25 with fastp and aligned with MiXCR, with productive beta chains retained. Entries are consolidated by CDR3 protein sequence, retaining the most common genes and DNA. TCRdb, rather than the study authors, made the V and J calls. The sample profile shows about 190,000 distinct CDR3 sequences; around 30% of them were found once. Roughly 21% of the sample goes to the ten largest clones.

This clonotype came up many times. The target of this receptor is not known. Per-base qualities were not stored, and no clone one base away is much larger. This TCR was sampled from a human donor with low-grade glioma or glioblastoma, undergoing nonglioma brain surgery, or in good health (not recorded which). Specimen: glioma tissue, nonneoplastic brain tissue, or PBMCs (not recorded which). The chain joins TRBV5-6 to TRBJ2-3; too little of a D gene remains to name it. The CDR3 here reads CASSFPTASPDTQYF. The DNA sequence reads TGTGCCAGCAGCTTCCCCACAGCGTCCCCAGATACGCAGTATTTT. The CDR3 plus the reference TRBV5-6 and TRBJ2-3 genes for the other parts give the full variable domain: DAGVTQSPTHLIKTRGQQVTLRCSPKSGHDTVSWYQQALGQGPQFIFQYYEEEERQRGNFPDRFSGHQFPNYSSELNVNALLLGDSALYLCASSFPTASPDTQYFGPGTRLTVL.